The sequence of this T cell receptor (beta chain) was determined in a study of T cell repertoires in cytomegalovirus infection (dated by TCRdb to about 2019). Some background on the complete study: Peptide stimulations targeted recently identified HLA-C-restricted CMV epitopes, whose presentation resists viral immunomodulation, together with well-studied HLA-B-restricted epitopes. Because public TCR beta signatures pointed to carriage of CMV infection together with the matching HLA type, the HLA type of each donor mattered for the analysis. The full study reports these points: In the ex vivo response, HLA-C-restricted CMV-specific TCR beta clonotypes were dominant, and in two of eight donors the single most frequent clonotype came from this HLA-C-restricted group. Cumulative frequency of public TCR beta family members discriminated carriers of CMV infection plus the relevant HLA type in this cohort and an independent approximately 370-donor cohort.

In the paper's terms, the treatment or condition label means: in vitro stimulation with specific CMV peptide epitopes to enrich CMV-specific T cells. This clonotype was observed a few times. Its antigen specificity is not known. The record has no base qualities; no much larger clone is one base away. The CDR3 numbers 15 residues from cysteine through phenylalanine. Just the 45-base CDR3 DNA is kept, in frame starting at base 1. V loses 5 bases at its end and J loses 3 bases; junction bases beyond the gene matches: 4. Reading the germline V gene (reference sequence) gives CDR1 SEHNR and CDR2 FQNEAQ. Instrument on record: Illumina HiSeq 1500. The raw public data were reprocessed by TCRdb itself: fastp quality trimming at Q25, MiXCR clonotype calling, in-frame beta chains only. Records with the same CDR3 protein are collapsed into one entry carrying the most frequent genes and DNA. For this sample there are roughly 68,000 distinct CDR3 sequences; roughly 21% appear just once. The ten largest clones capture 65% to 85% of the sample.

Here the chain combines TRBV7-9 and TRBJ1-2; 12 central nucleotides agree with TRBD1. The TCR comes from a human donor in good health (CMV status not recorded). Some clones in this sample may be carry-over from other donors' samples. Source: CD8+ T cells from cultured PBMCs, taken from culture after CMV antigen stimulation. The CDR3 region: CASSPGQGAHYGYTF. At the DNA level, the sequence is TGTGCCAGCAGCCCGGGACAGGGGGCCCACTATGGCTACACCTTC.